This T cell receptor beta chain was captured in a study of blood T cell repertoires in COVID-19. This CDR3 contains 14 residues. CDR1 is SGDLS, CDR2 YYNGEE, per germline. V trimming: 4 bases; J trimming: 4 bases; junction bases outside the gene matches: 6. Method: immunoSEQ multiplex PCR; TCRdb's copy keeps in-frame clones and lacks some. The profile covers over 200,000 clones, with roughly 86% appearing a single time and 0.7% taken by the ten largest. This TCR derives from a human donor in a cohort sampled during active COVID-19. The genes are TRBV9 and TRBJ1-2; 8 bases are a match to TRBD1. Sequenced sample: peripheral blood. In DNA, the CDR3 is TGTGCCAGCAGCCTCCACCAGGGGGCCTATGGCTACACCTTC. Its protein is CASSLHQGAYGYTF.